This T cell receptor beta chain was obtained from a study of T cells in localized non-small cell lung cancer. Profiling relied on immunoSEQ multiplex PCR, and the TCRdb table lists in-frame clones only, not all of them. The repertoire holds 30,000 to 50,000 clones, with about 85% as singletons. Regarding the study as a whole: It remains possible that heterogeneity exists, since only one tumor region was sequenced. Adjacent lung exhibited a median of 57 among the 100 most abundant tumor clones. An association was observed between higher blood T cell density and longer overall survival.

As for this clone: What it recognizes is unknown.

This material consisted of PBMCs, taken before any cancer treatment. This TCR derives from a woman aged 35 to 69 with stage II squamous cell lung carcinoma.

CDR3 coding DNA: TGTGCCAGCTTACCTGGGGACGGTACGCAGTATTTT. This translates into CASLPGDGTQYF. This chain links TRBV5-4 with TRBJ2-3; D is possibly TRBD1 or TRBD2 (5 bases each). The germline V and J ends were trimmed by 7 bases and 8 bases, with 14 bases remaining between them. CDR1 is SGHNT, CDR2 YYREEE, per germline (reference sequence). CDR3 length: 12 amino acids.